This T cell receptor beta chain appears in the sequencing data of a study of T cell changes during pregnancy in multiple sclerosis. The data were produced by immunoSEQ multiplex PCR, yet TCRdb's version contains in-frame clones alone and is incomplete. The sample lists under 95,000 clones, 94% occurring once. This CDR3 has 17 amino acids. Looked up from germline, CDR1 is SGHAT and CDR2 is FQNNGV. V gave up 1 base and J gave up 3 bases; unmatched junction bases: 8. Sequencing used peripheral blood, obtained in the second trimester of pregnancy. The TCR comes from a female donor in good health, enrolled as a control in a pregnancy study. The V call is TRBV11-2, the J call TRBJ2-1, with 8 positions matching TRBD2. Here the CDR3 DNA reads TGTGCCAGCAGCTTAGGTTGGGGGCGGGAGGACTACAATGAGCAGTTCTTC. This codes for CASSLGWGREDYNEQFF.